The sample holds many counts of the clone carrying this T cell receptor beta chain. The antigen is unknown. The CDR3 is 17 amino acids. The germline gives CDR1 MDHEN, CDR2 SYDVKM. Deletions cut 2 bases from V and 1 base from J, with 15 bases between. Time point: newly diagnosed GD, antithyroid drugs for less than 3 months. After RNA was extracted from PBMCs, the TCR library was made from it. The data stem from a study of regulatory T cells in long-lasting Graves disease. Study-wide background: Graves' patients, diagnosed recently, had received antithyroid drugs under 3 months.

iRepertoire HTBI primers and Arm-PCR of CDR3 regions built TCR beta libraries. TCRdb called the multiplex PCR reads again in MiXCR, with one record for every CDR3 protein. Among roughly 220,000 distinct CDR3 sequences, approximately 20% were seen once, and the ten largest hold approximately 20%. Whole-study findings and limits: TRBV28, TRBJ1-2 and TRBJ2-5 emerged as the favored segments in persistent disease. The analysis examined peripheral blood only and excluded thyroid tissue.

This TCR was recovered from a female donor with Graves disease. This chain uses TRBV28 with TRBJ1-5; the D is unclear. Sequences were derived from peripheral blood mononuclear cells (PBMCs), sampled at new diagnosis, from a patient treated with antithyroid drugs. CDR3 in DNA: TGTGCCAGCAGTTTAAAGGTCCTAGCGGCAAGCAATCAGCCCCAGCATTTT. It specifies CASSLKVLAASNQPQHF.